This TCR beta chain appears in the sequencing data of a study of blood T cell repertoires in COVID-19. The V gene end was trimmed by 5 bases and the J gene end by 3 bases; junction bases not matched to a gene: 16. CDR3 length equals 18 residues. Germline CDR1 reads MNHNY; CDR2 reads SVGAGI (reference sequence). Sequencing was performed with immunoSEQ multiplex PCR; in TCRdb, only in-frame clones are kept and a portion is missing. The table includes under 300,000 clones, around four fifths detected once. The sequencing sample was made of peripheral blood. The rearrangement joins TRBV6-6 to TRBJ1-2; 9 nucleotides match TRBD1. The receptor was derived from a woman aged 60-70 years with active or convalescent COVID-19. CDR3 residues: CASSQVGTGWLKDYGYTF. CDR3 in DNA: TGTGCCAGCAGTCAGGTCGGGACAGGGTGGCTCAAAGACTATGGCTACACCTTC.